Below, 9 T cell receptor beta chains from the same sample are listed, as sequenced in a study of CD8 T cells in ankylosing spondylitis. Each CDR3 protein gets one entry after TCRdb re-called the 5' RACE reads with MiXCR. The sample holds tens of thousands of distinct CDR3 sequences, 6.2% seen once. Sequencing was carried out using synovial fluid, either unsorted or a sorted T cell fraction (not recorded which). The source of these receptors is a male donor with ankylosing spondylitis.

The chain couples TRBV10-3 to TRBJ2-2; 13 bases match TRBD2. The trim removed 10 bases at V and 4 bases at J, leaving 9 bases unmatched. The germline gives CDR1 ENHRY, CDR2 SYGVKD. The CDR3 has 16 residues. The CDR3 region is CATRTSGSVRTGELFF. Here the CDR3 DNA reads TGTGCCACGAGGACTAGCGGGAGCGTTCGCACCGGGGAGCTGTTTTTT.

This clonotype has a count of ten or more. V gene TRBV29-1 combines with J gene TRBJ2-5; either TRBD1 or TRBD2 may supply D (5 bases each). This CDR3 comprises 14 residues. V lost 6 bases and J lost 5, with 19 bases in between. CDR1 is SQVTM and CDR2 is ANQGSEA in the germline V gene. CDR3 residues: CSVPGPQGGETQYF. The CDR3 coding sequence is TGCAGCGTCCCCGGGCCGCAGGGCGGGGAGACCCAGTACTTC.

Ten or more counts support this clonotype. This chain uses TRBV3-1 with TRBJ1-2; a weak D match, TRBD1 (6 bases). Germline V CDR1 and CDR2: LGHDT, YNNKEL (reference sequence). The V end was cut by 5 bases, the J end by 3 bases, with 10 bases between. The length of the CDR3 is 13 residues. CDR3 region: CASSYRADYGYTF. CDR3 coding DNA: TGTGCCAGCAGCTACAGGGCCGACTATGGCTACACCTTC.

In its sample, this clonotype was seen many times. The J gene is TRBJ2-5, the V gene TRBV5-1, with 11 bases that match TRBD2. Germline V gene sequence: CDR1 SGHRS, CDR2 YFSETQ. The CDR3 extends over 16 amino acids. J gave up 4 bases and V 0 bases, and 5 bases lay outside the gene matches. DNA for the CDR3: TGCGCCAGCAGCTTGGCCGGACTAGCGGGCCTAGAGACCCAGTACTTC. As protein: CASSLAGLAGLETQYF. The variable domain in full, with the rest retrieved from reference TRBV5-1 and TRBJ2-5, is KAGVTQTPRYLIKTRGQQVTLSCSPISGHRSVSWYQQTPGQGLQFLFEYFSETQRNKGNFPGRFSGRQFSNSRSEMNVSTLELGDSALYLCASSLAGLAGLETQYFGPGTRLLVL.

This clonotype occurred many times. This CDR3 is CASSLGDRGMDSPLHF. For the CDR3, the DNA is TGCGCCAGCAGCTTGGGGGACAGGGGTATGGATTCACCCCTCCACTTT. The chain couples TRBV5-1 to TRBJ1-6, with 10 bases matching TRBD1. Germline lookup yields CDR1 SGHRS and CDR2 YFSETQ. The CDR3 length is 16 residues. J lost 8 bases, V lost 0 bases, and 5 bases had no gene match.

Within the sample, this clonotype is medium-sized (0.01 to 0.1%). The chain links TRBV7-9 to TRBJ2-1; TRBD1 is a possible D gene (5 bases). V dropped 7 bases and J dropped 0 bases, with 16 bases sitting between them. The length of the CDR3 is 16 residues. In germline, CDR1 is SEHNR, CDR2 FQNEAQ (reference sequence). The CDR3 protein is CASTFGQGRSYNEQFF. The DNA for the CDR3 is TGTGCCAGCACCTTTGGGCAGGGCCGCTCCTACAATGAGCAGTTCTTC.

This clonotype was observed many times. V is TRBV11-2 and J is TRBJ1-3, with TRBD1 matching over 9 bases. The CDR3 extends over 19 amino acids. J gave up 0 bases and V 5 bases, and 14 bases lay outside the gene matches. Looked up from germline, CDR1 is SGHAT and CDR2 is FQNNGV. The CDR3, as DNA: TGTGCCAGCAGCCCGCGCTCCGGGACAGGGCCCCTCTCTGGAAACACCATATATTTT. It codes for CASSPRSGTGPLSGNTIYF.

At least ten counts were recorded for this clonotype. The rearrangement uses TRBV3-1 and TRBJ2-7; TRBD2 matches 13 bases. The CDR3 has 16 residues. The V gene's germline CDR1 is LGHDT and CDR2 YNNKEL (reference sequence). Trimming cost V 4 bases and J 4 bases; bases outside gene matches: 7. The CDR3 nucleotides read TGTGCCAGCAGCCGCCGGACTAGCGGGAGTTTTTACGAGCAGTACTTC. Translated: CASSRRTSGSFYEQYF.

This clonotype appeared many times. J is TRBJ2-2 and V is TRBV3-1; D is unclear. Germline loops: CDR1 LGHDT, CDR2 YNNKEL (reference sequence). CDR3 length: 16 residues. V was cut by 2 bases and J by 1 base, with 11 bases left in between. This chain's CDR3 is CASSQLRSVNTGELFF. CDR3 coding DNA: TGTGCCAGCAGCCAACTAAGGTCGGTGAACACCGGGGAGCTGTTTTTT.